What follows are 21 T cell receptor beta chains derived from one specimen sequenced in a study of blood T cells in healthy people across ages. For the second PCR, which ran for about 6 to 12 cycles, a sample-barcoded 5' primer and a J-beta primer mix were used. TCRdb re-called the 5' RACE reads with MiXCR, one entry per CDR3 protein. Counted here are some 1.6 million distinct CDR3 sequences, around 36% occurring once; the ten biggest clones make up approximately 10%. Sequenced input: blood. The origin of the receptors is a young woman in good health.

The gene calls are TRBV28 and TRBJ1-4; 7 bases fit TRBD1. Trimming cost V 3 bases and J 5 bases; bases outside gene matches: 3. CDR1 is MDHEN, CDR2 SYDVKM, per germline. The CDR3 is 14 residues long. The CDR3 reads CASSFLDRNEKLFF. The CDR3 DNA reads as TGTGCCAGCAGTTTTTTGGACAGGAATGAAAAACTGTTTTTT.

In regard to this clonotype: Mismatch with germline at one junction end may stem from a read error. CDR3 amino acids: CAIVTSGGPQPSCEQYF. CDR3 sequence (DNA): TGTGCCATAGTGACTAGCGGGGGACCCCAACCCTCCTGCGAGCAGTACTTC. This sequence joins TRBV6-4 and TRBJ2-7; 12 nucleotides match TRBD2. The germline V gene encodes CDR1 MRHNA and CDR2 SNTAGT. The CDR3 is 17 residues long.

The rearrangement links TRBV27 to TRBJ1-2; D is perhaps TRBD1 (5 bases). Looked up from germline, CDR1 is MNHEY and CDR2 is SMNVEV (reference sequence). This CDR3 region has 14 residues. V lost 3 bases and J 4 bases, leaving 12 bases between the germline ends. CDR3 sequence: CASSLFPGIYGYTF. DNA of the CDR3: TGTGCCAGCAGTTTGTTTCCAGGGATCTATGGCTACACCTTC.

This clonotype was seen at least ten times. The CDR3 reads CATSRPYEGSYEQYF. For the CDR3, the DNA is TGTGCCACCAGCAGACCGTACGAGGGCTCCTACGAGCAGTACTTC. This chain connects TRBV15 to TRBJ2-7, with a tentative D call TRBD2 (5 bases). Between the trimmed V and J ends, which lost 2 bases and 0 bases, there was a span of 11 bases. The CDR3 extends over 15 amino acids. Germline V lookup: CDR1 LNHNV, CDR2 YYDKDF (reference sequence).

This chain connects TRBV28 to TRBJ2-7; 11 bases are a match to TRBD1. CDR1 is MDHEN, CDR2 SYDVKM, per germline. V was clipped by 9 bases and J by 2 bases; unmatched bases: 6. CDR3 length: 14 amino acids. The CDR3 DNA follows: TGTGCCAGTTCGGACAGGGGGCTTGCCTACGAGCAGTACTTC. It codes for CASSDRGLAYEQYF. The variable domain in full, with the rest retrieved from reference TRBV28 and TRBJ2-7, is DVKVTQSSRYLVKRTGEKVFLECVQDMDHENMFWYRQDPGLGLRLIYFSYDVKMKEKGDIPEGYSVSREKKERFSLILESASTNQTSMYLCASSDRGLAYEQYFGPGTRLTVT.

At least ten counts were recorded for this clonotype. The junction departs from germline at one end; a sequencing error may be responsible. The chain is built from TRBV18 and TRBJ2-7, with unresolved D. CDR1 and CDR2 (germline): KGHSH, LQKENI. The CDR3 loop spans 13 amino acids. This chain's CDR3 is CASSRGTSYEQYF. CDR3 nucleotides: TGCGCCAGCAGCCGCGGCACGTCCTACGAGCAGTACTTC.

This chain joins TRBV4-1 and TRBJ2-7; no firm D call. CDR1 and CDR2 (germline): MGHRA, YSYEKL. This CDR3 has 13 amino acids. Deletions cut 0 bases from V and 0 bases from J, with 3 bases between. CDR3 loop: CASSQENSYEQYF. The CDR3 DNA reads as TGCGCCAGCAGCCAAGAGAACTCCTACGAGCAGTACTTC.

V is TRBV27 and J is TRBJ2-3, with D uncertain. V lost 9 bases, J lost 7 bases, and 20 bases lay in between. The germline V gene encodes CDR1 MNHEY and CDR2 SMNVEV (reference sequence). This CDR3 is built from 14 residues. The CDR3 coding sequence is TGTGCCAGTCGGCCCCAGGTCTTGTTAAATACGCAGTATTTT. Translating gives CASRPQVLLNTQYF.

This clonotype has a handful of counts. CDR3 amino acids: CASSPRSPEAFF. Here the CDR3 DNA reads TGTGCCAGCAGCCCAAGGTCTCCTGAAGCTTTCTTT. The rearrangement joins TRBV2 to TRBJ1-1; D is uncertain. Trimming stripped 6 bases from V and 6 bases from J, with 11 bases between. The CDR3 loop spans 12 amino acids. CDR1 SNHLY and CDR2 FYNNEI come from the germline V gene.

The rearrangement joins TRBV9 to TRBJ2-1, with D unresolved. This CDR3 comprises 16 residues. From germline, CDR1 is SGDLS and CDR2 YYNGEE. The germline V and J ends were trimmed by 0 bases and 6 bases, with 16 bases remaining between them. The CDR3 nucleotides are TGTGCCAGCAGCGTAGCAACCGGCCTATCTGGCAATGAGCAGTTCTTC. Its translation is CASSVATGLSGNEQFF.

The V and J genes are TRBV14 and TRBJ1-1; D is possibly TRBD1 (5 bases). The CDR3 is 14 residues long. V was shortened by 5 bases and J by 3 bases, with 13 bases between the two germline ends. From germline, CDR1 is SGHDN and CDR2 FVKESK. CDR3 in amino acids: CASSLHGGDTEAFF. CDR3 bases: TGTGCCAGCAGCTTACACGGAGGGGACACTGAAGCTTTCTTT.

As for this clonotype: Since a much larger clone is just one base distant, this may be a read error. This chain links TRBV3-1 with TRBJ2-7, with a tentative D call TRBD1 (6 bases). The length of the CDR3 is 15 residues. Germline V CDR1 and CDR2: LGHDT, YNNKEL (reference sequence). The CDR3 loop is CAGSQGTGPAYEQYF. Written as DNA, the CDR3 is TGTGCCGGCAGCCAAGGAACAGGGCCAGCCTACGAGCAGTACTTC.

The chain links TRBV9 to TRBJ2-3, with D possibly TRBD1 on 7 matching bases. There are 15 residues in the CDR3. Deletions cut 4 bases from V and 6 bases from J, with 18 bases between. The germline gives CDR1 SGDLS, CDR2 YYNGEE. CDR3 bases: TGTGCCAGCAGCCCCCACGGAGGGGGCCTGGATACGCAGTATTTT. It is translated as CASSPHGGGLDTQYF.

This clonotype has a handful of counts. The chain links TRBV7-3 to TRBJ1-4; D remains unclear. V was cut by 1 base and J by 13 bases, with 13 bases left in between. Germline CDR1 SGHTA, CDR2 FQGTGA. This CDR3 is built from 13 residues. CDR3: CASSLIVGGRLFF. The CDR3 DNA follows: TGTGCCAGCAGCTTAATAGTCGGAGGGAGACTGTTTTTT. Full variable domain (remainder filled in from reference TRBV7-3 and TRBJ1-4): GAGVSQTPSNKVTEKGKYVELRCDPISGHTALYWYRQSLGQGPEFLIYFQGTGAADDSGLPNDRFFAVRPEGSVSTLKIQRTERGDSAVYLCASSLIVGGRLFFGSGTQLSVL.

The chain carries TRBV6-5 and TRBJ2-7; D might be TRBD2 (7 bases). This CDR3 is 13 amino acids long. Deletions cut 7 bases from V and 2 bases from J, with 12 bases between. The germline V gene has CDR1 MNHEY and CDR2 SVGAGI. The CDR3 loop reads CASTGGATYEQYF. The CDR3 bases are TGTGCCAGCACTGGGGGGGCAACCTACGAGCAGTACTTC.

This clonotype came up a few times. V is TRBV6-1 and J is TRBJ1-2, with D unclear. V was cut by 2 bases and J by 6 bases, with 10 bases left in between. The CDR3 has 13 amino acids. CDR1 and CDR2 from the germline V gene are MNHNS and SASEGT. DNA for the CDR3: TGTGCCAGCAGTGAATTGTTGGGCCATGGCTACACCTTC. Its protein is CASSELLGHGYTF.

The V gene is TRBV7-2, the J gene TRBJ1-5, with TRBD1 as a possible D gene (5 bases). Trimming took 4 bases from V and 0 from J, leaving 10 bases between them. The CDR3 spans 15 residues. Germline CDR1 SGHTA, CDR2 FQGNSA. CDR3 loop: CASSYYRNSNQPQHF. The CDR3 nucleotides read TGTGCCAGCAGCTACTACAGGAATAGCAATCAGCCCCAGCATTTT.

This chain connects TRBV18 to TRBJ2-4, with 9 bases lining up with TRBD1. The end of the DNA is better explained by TRBJ2-7, so the J call may be wrong. Germline V CDR1 and CDR2: KGHSH, LQKENI. The CDR3 consists of 14 residues. The CDR3 coding sequence is TGTGCCAGCTCACCGGGACAGGGTTGGGACGAGCAGTACTTC. It codes for CASSPGQGWDEQYF.

V usage is TRBV2 and J usage is TRBJ2-7; 13 nucleotides match TRBD2. The germline CDR1 and CDR2 sequences are SNHLY and FYNNEI. This CDR3 comprises 14 residues. V shed 8 bases and J 6 bases; nucleotides not matched to a gene: 7. The CDR3: CASSGLAGVGEQYF. CDR3 nucleotides: TGTGCCAGCTCTGGACTAGCGGGAGTGGGCGAGCAGTACTTC.

The chain carries TRBV28 and TRBJ2-6; D is perhaps TRBD1 (5 bases). The length of the CDR3 is 17 residues. Trimming removed 5 bases from V and 0 bases from J, with 14 bases in between. The V gene's germline CDR1 is MDHEN and CDR2 SYDVKM. The DNA for the CDR3 is TGTGCCAGCAGTATACGACAGTTCTACTCTGGGGCCAACGTCCTGACTTTC. This encodes CASSIRQFYSGANVLTF.

This clonotype has only a few counts. CDR3 DNA sequence: TGCAGCGCCCGGACAGATTCGAACACCGGGGAGCTGTTTTTT. Translation: CSARTDSNTGELFF. The chain carries TRBV29-1 and TRBJ2-2; possibly TRBD1 for D (6 bases). V was clipped by 7 bases and J by 0 bases, with 12 bases between them. CDR3 length: 14 amino acids. The germline V gene encodes CDR1 SQVTM and CDR2 ANQGSEA.